The 16 T cell receptor beta chains given below trace back to one sample, sequenced in a study of shared clonotypes between healthy human individuals. TCRdb keeps only in-frame clones here, not all; method: immunoSEQ multiplex PCR. The top ten clones hold 0.39% of a sample with roughly 2.2 million clones, approximately 95% of them seen once. Sequenced sample: naive CD4+ T cells from PBMCs. The subset here: CD45RA+ positively selected. These receptor sequences come from a man aged 18 to 35 in good health. Some clones in this sample may be carry-over from other donors' samples.

The CDR3 region has the DNA TGTGCCAGCAGTTTAAGGGCAGGACACTACGAGCAGTACTTC. Translated, it gives CASSLRAGHYEQYF. The rearrangement uses TRBV7-2 and TRBJ2-7; D is perhaps TRBD1 (5 bases). The CDR3 consists of 14 residues. Trimming took 6 bases from V and 3 from J, leaving 15 bases between them. Germline loops: CDR1 SGHTA, CDR2 FQGNSA.

The chain employs TRBV5-3 and TRBJ2-7; a possible D gene is TRBD1 (6 bases). TRBV5-3 is recorded as an ORF, its role being uncertain. Trimming removed 6 bases at V and 4 bases at J, with 20 bases between. The CDR3 covers 15 residues. This CDR3 is CARTCWGPTNYEQYF. DNA for the CDR3: TGTGCCAGAACGTGTTGGGGGCCCACCAATTACGAGCAGTACTTC.

The chain employs TRBV6-1 and TRBJ2-2; 14 bases agree with TRBD2. Trimming at V came to 4 bases and at J to 6 bases, leaving 13 bases not matched to a gene. The CDR3 length is 19 residues. Germline CDR1 and CDR2: MNHNS and SASEGT. DNA for the CDR3: TGTGCCAGCAGTGTAAAGAGACTAGCGGGAGGGACGGGGGCCGGGGAGCTGTTTTTT. This gives the protein CASSVKRLAGGTGAGELFF.

The chain combines TRBV9 with TRBJ1-3, with 9 bases matching TRBD1. Germline loops: CDR1 SGDLS, CDR2 YYNGEE. The CDR3 contains 15 residues. V gave up 3 bases and J gave up 4 bases; unmatched junction bases: 5. This chain's CDR3 is CASSATQGAGNTIYF. CDR3 DNA sequence: TGTGCCAGCAGCGCTACACAGGGGGCCGGAAACACCATATATTTT.

The chain recombines TRBV7-8 with TRBJ2-3, with 16 bases aligning to TRBD2. V was clipped by 5 bases and J by 3 bases; unmatched bases: 5. The CDR3 sequence is 17 residues long. The germline gives CDR1 SGHVS, CDR2 FQNEAQ. The CDR3 sequence is CASSPRGLAGGTDTQYF. CDR3 bases: TGTGCCAGCAGCCCTCGGGGACTAGCGGGAGGGACAGATACGCAGTATTTT. The variable domain in full, completed from reference TRBV7-8 and TRBJ2-3, reads GAGVSQSPRYKVAKRGQDVALRCDPISGHVSLFWYQQALGQGPEFLTYFQNEAQLDKSGLPSDRFFAERPEGSVSTLKIQRTQQEDSAVYLCASSPRGLAGGTDTQYFGPGTRLTVL.

V usage is TRBV14 and J usage is TRBJ1-1; D ambiguous. Between the trimmed V and J ends, which lost 4 bases and 0 bases, there was a span of 12 bases. The CDR3 spans 15 residues. Germline CDR1 and CDR2: SGHDN and FVKESK. DNA for the CDR3: TGTGCCAGCAGCCTTATCCTCGGGTTGAACACTGAAGCTTTCTTT. The encoded protein is CASSLILGLNTEAFF.

The gene calls are TRBV14 and TRBJ1-2, with D possibly matching TRBD1 (5 bases). CDR3 length: 15 residues. Germline CDR1 and CDR2: SGHDN and FVKESK. V was shortened by 1 base and J by 0 bases, with 9 bases between the two germline ends. CDR3 residues: CASSQGQGSNYGYTF. CDR3 DNA sequence: TGTGCCAGCAGCCAAGGTCAGGGATCTAACTATGGCTACACCTTC. The whole variable domain, remainder taken from reference TRBV14 and TRBJ1-2, is EAGVTQFPSHSVIEKGQTVTLRCDPISGHDNLYWYRRVMGKEIKFLLHFVKESKQDESGMPNNRFLAERTGGTYSTLKVQPAELEDSGVYFCASSQGQGSNYGYTFGSGTRLTVV.

As for this clone: The same CDR3 also results from other DNA sequences found in this sample. V and J are TRBV5-1 and TRBJ1-2, with 7 nucleotides matching TRBD1. V shed 4 bases and J 0 bases; nucleotides not matched to a gene: 3. This CDR3 is 14 amino acids long. Germline lookup yields CDR1 SGHRS and CDR2 YFSETQ. The CDR3 region is CASSRDRANYGYTF. The CDR3, as DNA: TGCGCCAGCAGCCGAGACAGGGCTAACTATGGCTACACCTTC. The complete variable domain, with remaining parts taken from reference TRBV5-1 and TRBJ1-2, reads KAGVTQTPRYLIKTRGQQVTLSCSPISGHRSVSWYQQTPGQGLQFLFEYFSETQRNKGNFPGRFSGRQFSNSRSEMNVSTLELGDSALYLCASSRDRANYGYTFGSGTRLTVV.

The V gene is TRBV28, the J gene TRBJ1-5; no clear D. CDR3 length: 16 residues. The germline V gene encodes CDR1 MDHEN and CDR2 SYDVKM. Trimming pared 4 bases from V and 2 bases from J, leaving 15 bases between. CDR3 sequence reads: CASSSLAGQGNQPQHF. The CDR3 DNA is TGTGCCAGCAGTTCCCTTGCGGGTCAGGGCAATCAGCCCCAGCATTTT.

This clone was recorded once. The same CDR3 arises from other DNA sequences in this sample as well. V and J are TRBV30 and TRBJ1-5; D is undetermined. The CDR3 consists of 13 residues. Between the trimmed V and J ends, which lost 0 bases and 4 bases, there was a span of 7 bases. The germline V gene has CDR1 GTSNPN and CDR2 SVGIG (reference sequence). CDR3 protein: CAWSVGLNQPQHF. The CDR3 DNA reads TGTGCCTGGAGTGTTGGGCTGAATCAGCCCCAGCATTTT. The full variable domain, with the rest looked up from reference TRBV30 and TRBJ1-5, is SQTIHQWPATLVQPVGSPLSLECTVEGTSNPNLYWYRQAAGRGLQLLFYSVGIGQISSEVPQNLSASRPQDRQFILSSKKLLLSDSGFYLCAWSVGLNQPQHFGDGTRLSIL.

The rearrangement uses TRBV29-1 and TRBJ2-2; 14 nucleotides align to TRBD2. The V and J ends lost 4 bases and 6 bases, in that order; junction bases with no gene match: 4. Germline CDR1 reads SQVTM; CDR2 reads ANQGSEA. The CDR3 runs to 15 residues. The CDR3 reads CSVVRLAGGAGELFF. CDR3 sequence (DNA): TGCAGCGTTGTCAGACTAGCGGGAGGGGCCGGGGAGCTGTTTTTT.

The chain combines TRBV7-8 with TRBJ2-7, with D possibly TRBD1 on 6 matching bases. The germline gives CDR1 SGHVS, CDR2 FQNEAQ. Trimming removed 5 bases at V and 0 bases at J, with 14 bases between. The CDR3 is 15 residues long. The CDR3 nucleotides are TGTGCCAGCAGCGGCCGGAACAGGGTCTCCTACGAGCAGTACTTC. This codes for CASSGRNRVSYEQYF. Using reference TRBV7-8 and TRBJ2-7 for the parts outside the CDR3, the full variable domain is GAGVSQSPRYKVAKRGQDVALRCDPISGHVSLFWYQQALGQGPEFLTYFQNEAQLDKSGLPSDRFFAERPEGSVSTLKIQRTQQEDSAVYLCASSGRNRVSYEQYFGPGTRLTVT.

This clone was counted only a few times. The chain uses TRBV7-9 and TRBJ1-1; D is undetermined. Between the trimmed V and J ends, which lost 5 bases and 1 base, there was a span of 11 bases. CDR3 length equals 14 residues. From germline, CDR1 is SEHNR and CDR2 FQNEAQ (reference sequence). The CDR3 DNA is TGTGCCAGCAGCAGGGATTGGAGGAACACTGAAGCTTTCTTT. Its translation is CASSRDWRNTEAFF.

The gene calls are TRBV2 and TRBJ1-1; no reliable D call. The CDR3 covers 11 residues. The ends were cut back, 2 bases at V and 7 bases at J, with 5 bases in the middle. Germline CDR1 is SNHLY and CDR2 is FYNNEI. Here the CDR3 reads CASSESYEAFF. The CDR3, as DNA: TGTGCCAGCAGTGAATCCTATGAAGCTTTCTTT.

This chain links TRBV27 with TRBJ1-3; D is unresolved. In germline, CDR1 is MNHEY, CDR2 SMNVEV (reference sequence). Trimming removed 2 bases at V and 2 bases at J, with 7 bases between. The CDR3 sequence is 14 residues long. CDR3 sequence: CASSLRAAGNTIYF. Here the CDR3 DNA reads TGTGCCAGCAGTTTACGGGCAGCTGGAAACACCATATATTTT.

This clone was picked up one time. The rearrangement uses TRBV28 and TRBJ1-5, with D possibly being TRBD1 (5 bases). The germline CDR1 and CDR2 sequences are MDHEN and SYDVKM. V shed 11 bases and J shed 3 bases, with 20 bases lying between them. The CDR3 spans 15 residues. The CDR3 DNA sequence: TGTGCCGGGGGGGGTCATGGCAGGGCCAATCAGCCCCAGCATTTT. It specifies CAGGGHGRANQPQHF.